This T cell receptor beta chain appears in the sequencing data of a study of T cell responses to AZD1222 COVID-19 vaccine. A note on this clone: The antigen remains undetermined.

Germline loops: CDR1 LGHNA, CDR2 YNFKEQ. The ends were cut back, 0 bases at V and 2 bases at J, with 7 bases in the middle. The CDR3 consists of 14 residues. Sequencing was performed with immunoSEQ multiplex PCR; in TCRdb, only in-frame clones are kept and a portion is missing. Among 95,000 to 100,000 clones, around 90% were seen once, and the ten largest hold more than 9.5%. Points from the study as a whole: Spike-specific TCR repertoires showed rising breadth and depth after two AZD1222 doses. At study baseline, merely six AZD1222 recipients were seropositive.

The sample was peripheral blood, taken on day 0 of AZD1222 vaccination. The rearrangement joins TRBV4-2 to TRBJ1-2; TRBD1 is a possible D gene (5 bases). The sequence was collected from an adult in good health. The DNA for the CDR3 is TGTGCCAGCAGCCAAGACAGGGCGAACTATGGCTACACCTTC. As protein: CASSQDRANYGYTF.